The 23 T cell receptor beta chains below all came from one sample that was sequenced in a study of T cell responses to AZD1222 COVID-19 vaccine. Libraries were prepared by immunoSEQ multiplex PCR; TCRdb keeps only in-frame clonotypes and omits some of them. Of 100,000 to 110,000 clones in the sample, 87% were seen once. The material sequenced was peripheral blood, taken on day 0 of AZD1222 vaccination. The receptors come from an adult in good health.

The chain employs TRBV7-9 and TRBJ2-5, with 7 positions matching TRBD1. CDR1 and CDR2 (germline): SEHNR, FQNEAQ (reference sequence). CDR3 length: 14 residues. Trimming took 4 bases from V and 3 from J; bases not matched to a gene: 5. CDR3 region: CASSYNTGEETQYF. As DNA, the CDR3 is TGTGCCAGCAGCTATAATACAGGGGAAGAGACCCAGTACTTC.

The chain uses TRBV7-2 and TRBJ2-7; maybe TRBD2 (5 bases). CDR3 length: 16 amino acids. V lost 1 base and J lost 3, with 16 bases in between. Germline lookup yields CDR1 SGHTA and CDR2 FQGNSA. CDR3 amino acids: CASSLGASQGVYEQYF. CDR3 DNA: TGTGCCAGCAGCTTAGGCGCTAGCCAAGGAGTCTACGAGCAGTACTTC.

This rearrangement joins TRBV6-2 or TRBV6-3 to TRBJ1-2, with D possibly being TRBD1 (5 bases). V was cut by 5 bases and J by 2 bases, with 21 bases left in between. CDR1 and CDR2 from the germline V gene are MNHEY and SVGEGT. This CDR3 region has 17 residues. The CDR3 nucleotides are TGTGCCAGCAGTAGCCGGGATTCCTACCGGGGCAACTATGGCTACACCTTC. As protein: CASSSRDSYRGNYGYTF.

The chain recombines TRBV5-1 with TRBJ2-7, with D perhaps matching TRBD1 (6 bases). Germline values: CDR1 SGHRS, CDR2 YFSETQ. The CDR3 totals 15 residues. V was cut by 4 bases and J by 2 bases, with 16 bases left in between. CDR3 DNA sequence: TGCGCCAGCAGCCAAAGGACAGCCCGTACCTACGAGCAGTACTTC. Residues: CASSQRTARTYEQYF.

This clone was seen just once. The V gene is TRBV18, the J gene TRBJ2-3; 7 nucleotides align to TRBD2. The CDR3 has 12 residues. CDR1 and CDR2 from the germline V gene are KGHSH and LQKENI. Losses at the gene ends were 6 bases for V and 4 bases for J; bases not matched to a gene: 1. The chain's CDR3 is CASSGGSDTQYF. The CDR3 nucleotides read TGTGCCAGCTCCGGGGGGTCAGATACGCAGTATTTT.

With respect to this clone: This same CDR3 is encoded by further DNA sequences in the sample. CDR3: CASSGNEQFF. CDR3 in DNA: TGTGCCAGCAGCGGCAATGAGCAGTTCTTC. The chain joins TRBV9 to TRBJ2-1; no clear D gene. The CDR3 length is 10 residues. Germline assignment: CDR1 SGDLS and CDR2 YYNGEE. V lost 3 bases to trimming and J lost 6 bases, with 1 base between them. The whole variable domain, remainder taken from reference TRBV9 and TRBJ2-1, is DSGVTQTPKHLITATGQRVTLRCSPRSGDLSVYWYQQSLDQGLQFLIQYYNGEERAKGNILERFSAQQFPDLHSELNLSSLELGDSALYFCASSGNEQFFGPGTRLTVL.

The chain carries TRBV14 and TRBJ2-7; D could derive from TRBD1 or TRBD2 (5 bases each). The CDR3 has 14 residues. Per germline, CDR1 SGHDN and CDR2 FVKESK. Trimming removed 1 base from V and 4 bases from J, with 11 bases in between. The CDR3 region has the DNA TGTGCCAGCAGCCAAGCCGGGTGGGGGTACGAGCAGTACTTC. Its protein product is CASSQAGWGYEQYF.

J is TRBJ2-2 and V is TRBV7-6, with unresolved D. Germline V gene lookup returns CDR1 SGHVS and CDR2 FNYEAQ. This CDR3 contains 13 residues. V lost 1 base, J lost 3 bases, and 3 bases lay in between. CDR3 loop: CASSLEYTGELFF. CDR3 DNA: TGTGCCAGCAGCTTAGAATACACCGGGGAGCTGTTTTTT.

The V and J genes are TRBV3-1 (or the pseudogene TRBV3-2) and TRBJ2-1; 11 nucleotides line up with TRBD2. J gave up 6 bases and V 3 bases, and 7 bases lay outside the gene matches. Germline loops: CDR1 LGHDT, CDR2 YNNKEL (reference sequence). The CDR3 loop spans 16 amino acids. The CDR3 here is CASSQGVAGGGNEQFF. The CDR3 region has the DNA TGTGCCAGCAGCCAGGGAGTAGCGGGAGGGGGCAATGAGCAGTTCTTC.

The chain is built from TRBV6-6 and TRBJ2-3, with TRBD2 matching 15 bases. Germline V gene lookup returns CDR1 MNHNY and CDR2 SVGAGI (reference sequence). CDR3 size: 19 residues. Germline trimming cut 5 bases from V and 2 bases from J; bases unmatched to any gene: 11. CDR3 nucleotides: TGTGCCAGCAGTCCCTCGACCGGGACTAGCGGGAGGTTCACAGATACGCAGTATTTT. Translating gives CASSPSTGTSGRFTDTQYF.

Here the CDR3 DNA reads TGTGCCAGCTCTGAGAATTCACCCCTCCACTTT. It translates to CASSENSPLHF. This rearrangement joins TRBV12-3 or TRBV12-4 to TRBJ1-6; D unclear. CDR3 length: 11 residues. The V gene lost 8 bases and the J gene lost 7 bases, with 6 bases spanning the gap.

This clone was observed a single time. V is TRBV18 and J is TRBJ2-3; 7 nucleotides align to TRBD2. CDR1 KGHSH and CDR2 LQKENI come from the germline V gene. J lost 1 base, V lost 8 bases, and 6 bases had no gene match. This CDR3 contains 14 residues. The CDR3 DNA reads as TGTGCCAGCATAGGGACTACGCGCACAGATACGCAGTATTTT. Translation: CASIGTTRTDTQYF.

The chain is built from TRBV2 and TRBJ2-3, with 9 positions matching TRBD2. V lost 10 bases to trimming and J lost 0 bases; unmatched junction nucleotides: 11. CDR3 length: 16 residues. Germline loops: CDR1 SNHLY, CDR2 FYNNEI. CDR3 nucleotide sequence: TGTGCCAATCTAGCGGGGAGTAGATCTAGCACAGATACGCAGTATTTT. Its protein is CANLAGSRSSTDTQYF.

Only one count was recorded for this clone. V usage is TRBV5-4 and J usage is TRBJ2-1, with 7 bases aligning to TRBD2. Per the germline V gene, CDR1 is SGHNT and CDR2 is YYREEE (reference sequence). Trimming took 0 bases from V and 3 from J; bases not matched to a gene: 6. The CDR3 has 16 amino acids. In DNA, the CDR3 is TGTGCCAGCAGCTTGGGAGGACTAGGCAGCTACAATGAGCAGTTCTTC. Amino acids: CASSLGGLGSYNEQFF. The variable domain in full, completed from reference TRBV5-4 and TRBJ2-1, reads ETGVTQSPTHLIKTRGQQVTLRCSSQSGHNTVSWYQQALGQGPQFIFQYYREEENGRGNFPPRFSGLQFPNYSSELNVNALELDDSALYLCASSLGGLGSYNEQFFGPGTRLTVL.

This clone was seen more than once but under ten times. V and J are TRBV9 and TRBJ2-1; 10 positions match TRBD2. CDR1 and CDR2 from the germline V gene are SGDLS and YYNGEE. The CDR3 runs to 15 residues. V shed 4 bases, J shed 7 bases, and the junction held 8 bases outside the gene matches. This chain's CDR3 is CASSPSGGAGNEQFF. The DNA of the CDR3 is TGTGCCAGCAGCCCAAGCGGGGGGGCCGGGAATGAGCAGTTCTTC.

The chain recombines TRBV4-1 with TRBJ2-3, with D possibly being TRBD2 (6 bases). V was trimmed by 4 bases and J by 4 bases, leaving 12 bases between them. From germline, CDR1 is MGHRA and CDR2 YSYEKL. This CDR3 is 14 amino acids long. The CDR3 reads CASSRGEGADTQYF. Written as DNA, the CDR3 is TGCGCCAGCAGCCGGGGGGAAGGGGCAGATACGCAGTATTTT.

The rearrangement uses TRBV7-2 and TRBJ1-1, with D uncertain. Trimming took 5 bases from V and 3 from J, leaving 7 bases between them. Per germline, CDR1 SGHTA and CDR2 FQGNSA. The CDR3 is made up of 12 amino acids. This CDR3 reads CASSRLDTEAFF. As DNA, the CDR3 is TGTGCCAGCAGCCGCCTTGACACTGAAGCTTTCTTT.

J is TRBJ1-2 and V is TRBV7-2, with 7 positions matching TRBD1. V was pared by 6 bases and J by 6 bases, with 13 bases of the junction left unmatched. Germline assignment: CDR1 SGHTA and CDR2 FQGNSA. The CDR3 has 15 amino acids. The DNA for the CDR3 is TGTGCCAGCAGACCGACACTACAGGGGAGTGATGGCTACACCTTC. Translating it yields CASRPTLQGSDGYTF.

The genes are TRBV18 and TRBJ1-2; the D is unclear. V was clipped by 3 bases and J by 10 bases, with 18 bases between them. CDR1 is KGHSH and CDR2 is LQKENI in the germline V gene. This CDR3 spans 14 amino acids. CDR3 DNA: TGTGCCAGCTCACCGGACGCGGGAGCGAAGTCCTACACCTTC. It codes for CASSPDAGAKSYTF.

The chain uses TRBV7-2 and TRBJ2-3, with D perhaps assigned TRBD1 or TRBD2 (5 bases each). This CDR3 spans 15 amino acids. The germline V and J ends were trimmed by 5 bases and 2 bases, with 14 bases remaining between them. The germline V gene encodes CDR1 SGHTA and CDR2 FQGNSA. CDR3 nucleotides: TGTGCCAGCAGCCCGGGACGGGAATTCACAGATACGCAGTATTTT. Its protein is CASSPGREFTDTQYF.

The chain has TRBV11-2 and TRBJ1-1, with TRBD1 as a possible D gene (6 bases). This CDR3 spans 16 amino acids. With 1 base removed from V and 5 bases from J, the gap between germline ends came to 17 bases. Germline CDR1 reads SGHAT; CDR2 reads FQNNGV. CDR3 region: CASSLGISGASTEAFF. Written as DNA, the CDR3 is TGTGCCAGCAGCTTAGGAATCTCAGGGGCGAGTACTGAAGCTTTCTTT.

The rearrangement uses TRBV19 and TRBJ1-5; possible D gene TRBD1, 6 bases. V was trimmed by 4 bases and J by 7 bases, leaving 11 bases between them. Germline CDR1 reads LNHDA; CDR2 reads SQIVND (reference sequence). CDR3 size: 13 residues. The CDR3 loop reads CASSKQGRQPQHF. DNA of the CDR3: TGTGCCAGTAGTAAGCAGGGGAGACAGCCCCAGCATTTT. The complete variable domain, with remaining parts taken from reference TRBV19 and TRBJ1-5, reads DGGITQSPKYLFRKEGQNVTLSCEQNLNHDAMYWYRQDPGQGLRLIYYSQIVNDFQKGDIAEGYSVSREKKESFPLTVTSAQKNPTAFYLCASSKQGRQPQHFGDGTRLSIL.

The chain joins TRBV29-1 to TRBJ2-7; 9 nucleotides match TRBD1. V lost 4 bases and J lost 6; bases outside the gene matches: 4. Germline V gene sequence: CDR1 SQVTM, CDR2 ANQGSEA. CDR3 length equals 12 residues. This CDR3 reads CSVGQGVGEQYF. The CDR3 region has the DNA TGCAGCGTTGGACAGGGGGTGGGCGAGCAGTACTTC.